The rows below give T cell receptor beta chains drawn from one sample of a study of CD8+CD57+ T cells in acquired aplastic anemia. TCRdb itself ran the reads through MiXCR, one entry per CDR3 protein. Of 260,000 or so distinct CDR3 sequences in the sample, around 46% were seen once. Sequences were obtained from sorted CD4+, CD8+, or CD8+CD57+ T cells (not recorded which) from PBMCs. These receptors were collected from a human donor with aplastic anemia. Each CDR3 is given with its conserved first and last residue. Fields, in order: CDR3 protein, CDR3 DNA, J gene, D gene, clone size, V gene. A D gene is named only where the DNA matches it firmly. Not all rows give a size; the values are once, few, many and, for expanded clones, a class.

CDR3 protein: CAWSPRVTEAFF
CDR3 DNA: TGTGCCTGGAGTCCCCGGGTAACTGAAGCTTTCTTT
J gene: TRBJ1-1
D gene: -
clone size: few
V gene: TRBV30

CDR3 protein: CASTRGGEPLGGYTF
CDR3 DNA: TGTGCCAGCACCCGAGGGGGGGAGCCCCTCGGTGGCTACACCTTC
J gene: TRBJ1-2
D gene: -
clone size: -
V gene: TRBV2

CDR3 protein: CAWSTTSYEQYF
CDR3 DNA: TGTGCCTGGAGTACAACTTCCTACGAGCAGTACTTC
J gene: TRBJ2-7
D gene: -
clone size: -
V gene: TRBV30

CDR3 protein: CASSPEGGTGELFF
CDR3 DNA: TGCGCCAGCAGTCCCGAAGGTGGCACCGGGGAGCTGTTTTTT
J gene: TRBJ2-2
D gene: -
clone size: many
V gene: TRBV5-1

CDR3 protein: CASSLGVGGNNSPLHF
CDR3 DNA: TGTGCCAGCAGCTTAGGAGTGGGCGGGAATAATTCACCCCTCCACTTT
J gene: TRBJ1-6
D gene: -
clone size: -
V gene: TRBV7-9

CDR3 protein: CASSSGQTPSEQYF
CDR3 DNA: TGTGCCAGCAGTTCAGGACAGACCCCCTCCGAGCAGTACTTC
J gene: TRBJ2-7
D gene: -
clone size: few
V gene: TRBV27

CDR3 protein: CATQPSGRYEQYF
CDR3 DNA: TGTGCCACCCAGCCTAGCGGGAGGTACGAGCAGTACTTC
J gene: TRBJ2-7
D gene: TRBD2
clone size: few
V gene: TRBV27

CDR3 protein: CASSFEGVYNEQLF
CDR3 DNA: TGCGCCAGCAGCTTTGAGGGGGTCTACAATGAGCAGCTCTTC
J gene: TRBJ2-1
D gene: -
clone size: -
V gene: TRBV12-3/TRBV12-4

CDR3 protein: CASSLRVEGYTF
CDR3 DNA: TGTGCCAGCAGTTTAAGAGTAGAAGGCTACACCTTC
J gene: TRBJ1-2
D gene: -
clone size: -
V gene: TRBV12-3/TRBV12-4

CDR3 protein: CASSLLKTQYF
CDR3 DNA: TGTGCCAGCAGCTTACTTAAGACCCAGTACTTC
J gene: TRBJ2-5
D gene: -
clone size: -
V gene: TRBV7-9

CDR3 protein: CSARVTSGNYNEQFF
CDR3 DNA: TGCAGTGCTAGAGTGACTAGCGGGAATTACAATGAGCAGTTCTTC
J gene: TRBJ2-1
D gene: TRBD2
clone size: many
V gene: TRBV20-1

CDR3 protein: CASGQVPTSGGYTF
CDR3 DNA: TGTGCCAGTGGACAGGTCCCTACTTCCGGTGGCTACACCTTC
J gene: TRBJ1-2
D gene: TRBD1
clone size: many
V gene: TRBV6-5

CDR3 protein: CASSLPLGTNEQFF
CDR3 DNA: TGTGCCAGCAGCTTACCTCTTGGGACGAATGAGCAGTTCTTC
J gene: TRBJ2-1
D gene: -
clone size: -
V gene: TRBV7-6

CDR3 protein: CASSDGGLSYEQYF
CDR3 DNA: TGCGCCAGCAGTGATGGCGGGCTCTCCTACGAGCAGTACTTC
J gene: TRBJ2-7
D gene: -
clone size: -
V gene: TRBV10-1

CDR3 protein: CSARVAGTPEQFF
CDR3 DNA: TGCAGTGCTAGAGTGGCGGGAACCCCTGAGCAGTTCTTC
J gene: TRBJ2-1
D gene: -
clone size: once
V gene: TRBV20-1

CDR3 protein: CASSLSPTAPF
CDR3 DNA: TGTGCCAGCAGCTTAAGCCCAACAGCGCCCTTC
J gene: TRBJ1-2
D gene: -
clone size: -
V gene: TRBV7-9

CDR3 protein: CASSIAPGFGYEQYF
CDR3 DNA: TGTGCCAGTAGTATAGCCCCGGGTTTCGGCTACGAGCAGTACTTC
J gene: TRBJ2-7
D gene: -
clone size: many
V gene: TRBV19

CDR3 protein: CSGDRGGLNYGYTF
CDR3 DNA: TGCAGCGGGGACAGGGGAGGACTTAACTATGGCTACACCTTC
J gene: TRBJ1-2
D gene: TRBD1
clone size: -
V gene: TRBV29-1

CDR3 protein: CASSLPGSNEAFF
CDR3 DNA: TGTGCCAGCAGCCTCCCCGGGAGCAATGAAGCTTTCTTT
J gene: TRBJ1-1
D gene: -
clone size: -
V gene: TRBV13

CDR3 protein: CSAGGDRGVQEAQYF
CDR3 DNA: TGCAGTGCTGGGGGGGACAGGGGAGTCCAAGAGGCCCAGTACTTC
J gene: TRBJ2-5
D gene: TRBD1
clone size: few
V gene: TRBV20-1

CDR3 protein: CASSQDPRDRGETQYF
CDR3 DNA: TGCGCCAGCAGCCAAGATCCCCGGGACAGGGGGGAGACCCAGTACTTC
J gene: TRBJ2-5
D gene: TRBD1
clone size: -
V gene: TRBV4-1

CDR3 protein: CSVEGRQQAFF
CDR3 DNA: TGCAGCGTTGAAGGTAGGCAGCAAGCTTTCTTT
J gene: TRBJ1-1
D gene: -
clone size: many
V gene: TRBV29-1

CDR3 protein: CASSAGTSRMPTQYF
CDR3 DNA: TGTGCCAGCAGCGCCGGGACTAGCCGGATGCCTACCCAGTACTTC
J gene: TRBJ2-5
D gene: TRBD2
clone size: -
V gene: TRBV9

CDR3 protein: CATGATNEKLFF
CDR3 DNA: TGTGCCACGGGGGCCACAAATGAAAAACTGTTTTTT
J gene: TRBJ1-4
D gene: -
clone size: -
V gene: TRBV19

CDR3 protein: CAWSPTSYEQYF
CDR3 DNA: TGTGCCTGGAGTCCTACCAGCTACGAGCAGTACTTC
J gene: TRBJ2-7
D gene: -
clone size: many
V gene: TRBV30

CDR3 protein: CASSQGTAEGLGEAQYF
CDR3 DNA: TGTGCCAGCAGCCAAGGTACCGCGGAGGGTCTTGGAGAGGCCCAGTACTTC
J gene: TRBJ2-5
D gene: -
clone size: -
V gene: TRBV4-2

CDR3 protein: CASSEAPSPLHF
CDR3 DNA: TGTGCCAGCAGTGAAGCGCCGTCACCCCTCCACTTT
J gene: TRBJ1-6
D gene: -
clone size: -
V gene: TRBV2

CDR3 protein: CASSQLAEGLGEQYF
CDR3 DNA: TGTGCCAGCAGCCAGTTAGCGGAGGGACTCGGCGAGCAGTACTTC
J gene: TRBJ2-7
D gene: -
clone size: -
V gene: TRBV12-3/TRBV12-4

CDR3 protein: CASGGSSYEQYF
CDR3 DNA: TGCGCCAGTGGTGGATCCTCCTACGAGCAGTACTTC
J gene: TRBJ2-7
D gene: -
clone size: few
V gene: TRBV10-2

CDR3 protein: CASSLALALAALGEQYF
CDR3 DNA: TGTGCCAGCAGCTTAGCACTAGCGCTAGCGGCGCTCGGGGAGCAGTACTTC
J gene: TRBJ2-7
D gene: TRBD2
clone size: -
V gene: TRBV7-8

CDR3 protein: CASSHDTAQGYTF
CDR3 DNA: TGTGCCAGCAGTCACGACACGGCGCAAGGCTACACCTTC
J gene: TRBJ1-2
D gene: -
clone size: -
V gene: TRBV7-9

CDR3 protein: CSVEPWEGQETQYF
CDR3 DNA: TGCAGCGTTGAACCCTGGGAGGGTCAAGAGACCCAGTACTTC
J gene: TRBJ2-5
D gene: TRBD2
clone size: once
V gene: TRBV20-1

CDR3 protein: CASSVSGAYEQYF
CDR3 DNA: TGTGCCAGCAGCGTATCCGGAGCCTACGAGCAGTACTTC
J gene: TRBJ2-7
D gene: -
clone size: many
V gene: TRBV9

CDR3 protein: CASSLSVPPTTDGYTF
CDR3 DNA: TGTGCCAGCAGTTTGTCCGTTCCGCCTACGACAGATGGCTACACCTTC
J gene: TRBJ1-2
D gene: -
clone size: many
V gene: TRBV7-8

CDR3 protein: CASTGLAGETQYF
CDR3 DNA: TGCGCCAGCACCGGACTAGCTGGGGAGACCCAGTACTTC
J gene: TRBJ2-5
D gene: TRBD2
clone size: -
V gene: TRBV10-2

CDR3 protein: CASSAMTGILSSEQFF
CDR3 DNA: TGTGCCAGCAGCGCTATGACAGGGATTCTTTCCAGTGAGCAGTTCTTC
J gene: TRBJ2-1
D gene: TRBD1
clone size: many
V gene: TRBV7-9

CDR3 protein: CATSDTGGGSGANVLTF
CDR3 DNA: TGTGCCACCAGTGATACCGGGGGGGGATCTGGGGCCAACGTCCTGACTTTC
J gene: TRBJ2-6
D gene: TRBD2
clone size: few
V gene: TRBV24-1

CDR3 protein: CASSFGGAGTSTDTQYF
CDR3 DNA: TGTGCCAGTAGTTTTGGGGGGGCGGGGACAAGCACAGATACGCAGTATTTT
J gene: TRBJ2-3
D gene: -
clone size: -
V gene: TRBV28

CDR3 protein: CSARDVQVGTDTQYF
CDR3 DNA: TGCAGTGCTAGGGACGTCCAAGTCGGCACAGATACGCAGTATTTT
J gene: TRBJ2-3
D gene: -
clone size: -
V gene: TRBV20-1

CDR3 protein: CASSEGVVYGYTF
CDR3 DNA: TGCGCCAGCAGTGAGGGGGTCGTCTATGGCTACACCTTC
J gene: TRBJ1-2
D gene: -
clone size: -
V gene: TRBV10-1

CDR3 protein: CSASDPAEQYF
CDR3 DNA: TGCAGTGCTAGTGACCCGGCAGAGCAGTACTTC
J gene: TRBJ2-7
D gene: -
clone size: -
V gene: TRBV20-1

CDR3 protein: CASSYSPGLARGDEQFF
CDR3 DNA: TGTGCCAGCAGTTACTCGCCGGGACTAGCGCGGGGTGATGAGCAGTTCTTC
J gene: TRBJ2-1
D gene: TRBD2
clone size: few
V gene: TRBV6-5

CDR3 protein: CASSLGAPDYQETQYF
CDR3 DNA: TGTGCCAGCAGCTTAGGAGCCCCCGATTACCAAGAGACCCAGTACTTC
J gene: TRBJ2-5
D gene: -
clone size: many
V gene: TRBV7-2

CDR3 protein: CASSFARDSYGYTF
CDR3 DNA: TGTGCCAGCAGTTTTGCCCGGGACAGCTATGGCTACACCTTC
J gene: TRBJ1-2
D gene: TRBD1
clone size: few
V gene: TRBV27

CDR3 protein: CATRGRGTANQPQHF
CDR3 DNA: TGTGCCACCAGGGGCCGCGGGACAGCTAATCAGCCCCAGCATTTT
J gene: TRBJ1-5
D gene: TRBD1
clone size: -
V gene: TRBV24-1

CDR3 protein: CASSTRTSGETQYF
CDR3 DNA: TGTGCCAGCAGCACTCGGACTAGCGGCGAGACCCAGTACTTC
J gene: TRBJ2-5
D gene: TRBD2
clone size: -
V gene: TRBV7-9

CDR3 protein: CASSISPSGRSLDEQYF
CDR3 DNA: TGTGCCAGTAGTATCTCGCCTAGCGGGAGGAGCTTGGACGAGCAGTACTTC
J gene: TRBJ2-7
D gene: TRBD2
clone size: -
V gene: TRBV19

CDR3 protein: CASSPTSGSKETQYF
CDR3 DNA: TGTGCCAGTAGCCCGACTAGCGGGAGCAAAGAGACCCAGTACTTC
J gene: TRBJ2-5
D gene: TRBD2
clone size: many
V gene: TRBV19